The 24 T cell receptor beta chains reported below all come from one sample, sequenced in a study of blood T cell repertoires in COVID-19. Libraries were prepared by immunoSEQ multiplex PCR; TCRdb keeps only in-frame clonotypes and omits some of them. The repertoire consists of 320,000 or so clones, with under 90% occurring once and the leading ten covering 5.2%. The sequencing input was PBMCs or T cells enriched from blood (not recorded which). These TCRs come from a man between 60 and 75 years old who had recovered from COVID-19.

The genes are TRBV7-9 and TRBJ1-6, with D perhaps TRBD1 (5 bases). The CDR3 extends over 15 amino acids. Germline CDR1 SEHNR, CDR2 FQNEAQ (reference sequence). The V and J ends lost 5 bases and 7 bases respectively, with 15 bases between them. The CDR3 sequence is CASSATGGSNSPLHF. The CDR3 coding sequence is TGTGCCAGCAGCGCGACCGGGGGTTCGAATTCACCCCTCCACTTT.

The gene calls are TRBV2 and TRBJ2-3; D is possibly TRBD2 (5 bases). Trimming took 6 bases from V and 0 from J, leaving 13 bases between them. The CDR3 contains 15 residues. The germline V gene has CDR1 SNHLY and CDR2 FYNNEI. Here the CDR3 DNA reads TGTGCCAGCAGAGGAAGCGGAACCAGCACAGATACGCAGTATTTT. It is translated as CASRGSGTSTDTQYF.

V usage is TRBV18 and J usage is TRBJ1-1, with 8 bases identical to TRBD1. The CDR3 consists of 15 residues. The ends lost 2 bases at V and 4 bases at J; junction bases unmatched: 6. Germline-derived CDR1 and CDR2 are KGHSH and LQKENI. Here the CDR3 reads CASSPKDRAGTEAFF. CDR3 nucleotides: TGTGCCAGCTCACCAAAGGACAGGGCGGGCACTGAAGCTTTCTTT.

The chain has TRBV19 and TRBJ2-2; 10 bases are a match to TRBD2. With V trimmed by 5 bases and J by 7 bases, 7 bases remained unmatched. This CDR3 has 15 amino acids. Per the germline V gene, CDR1 is LNHDA and CDR2 is SQIVND (reference sequence). The CDR3 sequence: CASSVQLAGFGELFF. The CDR3 DNA follows: TGTGCCAGTAGTGTCCAACTAGCGGGATTCGGGGAGCTGTTTTTT.

The chain joins TRBV29-1 to TRBJ1-2; 8 nucleotides match TRBD1. There are 14 residues in the CDR3. J lost 7 bases, V lost 4 bases, and 11 bases had no gene match. Germline V gene lookup returns CDR1 SQVTM and CDR2 ANQGSEA. The DNA of the CDR3 is TGCAGCGTTGGCTCGGAGACAGGGGAAGGTGGCTACACCTTC. Its translation is CSVGSETGEGGYTF.

The chain joins TRBV29-1 to TRBJ2-6, with D perhaps matching TRBD2 (6 bases). The CDR3 is 15 amino acids. Trimming stripped 4 bases from V and 0 bases from J, with 10 bases between. CDR1 and CDR2 from the germline V gene are SQVTM and ANQGSEA. In nucleotides, the CDR3 is TGCAGCGTTGTGGGACTTACCTCTGGGGCCAACGTCCTGACTTTC. This codes for CSVVGLTSGANVLTF.

The chain couples TRBV5-1 to TRBJ1-1; the D is unclear. Germline CDR1 is SGHRS and CDR2 is YFSETQ. Deletions cut 4 bases from V and 1 base from J, with 8 bases between. The CDR3 extends over 13 amino acids. The CDR3 protein is CASSPAQNTEAFF. The CDR3 bases are TGCGCCAGCAGCCCCGCACAGAACACTGAAGCTTTCTTT.

The chain employs TRBV5-1 and TRBJ2-1; 8 nucleotides match TRBD2. J lost 0 bases, V lost 4 bases, and 12 bases had no gene match. CDR1 SGHRS and CDR2 YFSETQ come from the germline V gene. This CDR3 region has 18 residues. The CDR3: CASSRGGVSGVSYNEQFF. The CDR3 nucleotides read TGCGCCAGCAGCCGGGGTGGGGTTAGCGGGGTCTCCTACAATGAGCAGTTCTTC.

The rearrangement links TRBV6-5 to TRBJ2-5, with D perhaps matching TRBD2 (6 bases). V shed 6 bases and J shed 5 bases, with 13 bases lying between them. The CDR3 has 13 residues. Germline CDR1 MNHEY, CDR2 SVGAGI. CDR3 region: CASSPTGRETQYF. Written as DNA, the CDR3 is TGTGCCAGCAGCCCAACTGGGAGGGAGACCCAGTACTTC.

The chain carries TRBV2 and TRBJ1-2; D unresolved. The V gene's germline CDR1 is SNHLY and CDR2 FYNNEI. CDR3 length: 12 amino acids. Trimming cost V 6 bases and J 4 bases, with 9 bases left between them. DNA for the CDR3: TGTGCCAGCAGCGAGTCGCTCTATGGCTACACCTTC. It is translated as CASSESLYGYTF.

This clone has more than one count but fewer than ten. The gene calls are TRBV5-1 and TRBJ2-5; 8 bases line up with TRBD2. There are 13 residues in the CDR3. V dropped 4 bases and J dropped 4; count of bases not matched to a gene: 3. Germline values: CDR1 SGHRS, CDR2 YFSETQ. The CDR3 sequence is CASSPRGGETQYF. CDR3 nucleotide sequence: TGCGCCAGCAGCCCACGGGGGGGAGAGACCCAGTACTTC. The full variable domain, its missing parts supplied by reference TRBV5-1 and TRBJ2-5, is KAGVTQTPRYLIKTRGQQVTLSCSPISGHRSVSWYQQTPGQGLQFLFEYFSETQRNKGNFPGRFSGRQFSNSRSEMNVSTLELGDSALYLCASSPRGGETQYFGPGTRLLVL.

This clone was found once. The chain joins TRBV6-5 to TRBJ1-1; 10 nucleotides agree with TRBD1. The junction had 5 bases not matched to a gene; V was cut back by 6 bases and J by 4 bases. The CDR3 totals 14 residues. CDR1 and CDR2 from the germline V gene are MNHEY and SVGAGI. CDR3 loop: CASSRTGGGTEAFF. The DNA of the CDR3 is TGTGCCAGCAGCCGGACAGGGGGAGGCACTGAAGCTTTCTTT.

The chain couples TRBV7-3 to TRBJ2-1; 14 bases align to TRBD2. Germline values: CDR1 SGHTA, CDR2 FQGTGA. Germline trimming cut 2 bases from V and 8 bases from J; bases unmatched to any gene: 14. The CDR3 length is 19 residues. The CDR3 DNA is TGTGCCAGCAGCTTACTTGGGGGGATTGGACTAGCGGGAGGCCATGAGCAGTTCTTC. Translated, it gives CASSLLGGIGLAGGHEQFF.

J is TRBJ1-5 and V is TRBV19; D ambiguous. CDR1 is LNHDA, CDR2 SQIVND, per germline (reference sequence). Between the trimmed V and J ends, which lost 4 bases and 0 bases, there was a span of 7 bases. The CDR3 loop spans 14 amino acids. CDR3 in DNA: TGTGCCAGTAGTAACCGGGATAGCAATCAGCCCCAGCATTTT. Protein sequence: CASSNRDSNQPQHF.

This CDR3 reads CASSPVAGSYNEQFF. The DNA for the CDR3 is TGTGCCAGCAGCCCGGTAGCGGGCTCCTACAATGAGCAGTTCTTC. The chain couples TRBV4-2 to TRBJ2-1; 7 bases agree with TRBD2. The CDR3 loop spans 15 amino acids. With V trimmed by 4 bases and J by 0 bases, 3 bases remained unmatched. Germline V CDR1 and CDR2: LGHNA, YNFKEQ.

Comment on this clone: A read error may produce the germline difference seen at one junction end. This chain uses TRBV20-1 with TRBJ2-7; no definite D call. CDR3 length: 10 residues. Germline CDR1 reads DFQATT; CDR2 reads SNEGSKA (reference sequence). The CDR3 protein is CSARNYEQCF. The CDR3 DNA reads TGCAGTGCTAGGAACTACGAGCAGTGCTTC.

The V gene is TRBV3-1 (or the pseudogene TRBV3-2), the J gene TRBJ2-7, with 9 positions matching TRBD2. The CDR3 length is 14 residues. Trimming removed 6 bases from V and 3 bases from J; junction bases left unmatched: 6. Germline V gene data show CDR1 as LGHDT and CDR2 as YNNKEL (reference sequence). The CDR3: CASRSSGRLYEQYF. The DNA of the CDR3 is TGTGCCAGCAGATCGAGCGGGAGGCTCTACGAGCAGTACTTC.

The chain uses TRBV11-2 and TRBJ2-7; possibly TRBD1 for D (6 bases). The CDR3 extends over 17 amino acids. Trimming pared 2 bases from V and 0 bases from J, leaving 17 bases between. Germline lookup yields CDR1 SGHAT and CDR2 FQNNGV. CDR3 residues: CASSLRGYRRSSYEQYF. The CDR3 DNA follows: TGTGCCAGCAGCTTAAGGGGGTATAGACGGAGCTCCTACGAGCAGTACTTC.

V is TRBV27 and J is TRBJ2-1; 14 bases are shared with TRBD2. Trimming at V came to 1 base and at J to 10 bases, leaving 3 bases not matched to a gene. This CDR3 contains 15 residues. The germline V gene encodes CDR1 MNHEY and CDR2 SMNVEV (reference sequence). This chain's CDR3 is CASSLLGLAGVEQFF. In DNA form, the CDR3 reads TGTGCCAGCAGTTTATTGGGACTAGCGGGAGTAGAGCAGTTCTTC.

In this sample, this clone turned up once. V gene TRBV12-3 or TRBV12-4 combines with J gene TRBJ2-7; possibly TRBD2 for D (6 bases). This CDR3 region has 13 residues. Trimming cost V 2 bases and J 3 bases, with 8 bases left between them. CDR3 region: CASSLRRGYEQYF. The CDR3, as DNA: TGTGCCAGCAGTTTACGGCGGGGCTACGAGCAGTACTTC.

This clone was seen a few times. The chain carries TRBV19 and TRBJ1-2; unclear D gene. The CDR3 is made up of 13 amino acids. Trimming removed 3 bases from V and 4 bases from J, with 9 bases in between. Germline CDR1 is LNHDA and CDR2 is SQIVND (reference sequence). In nucleotides, the CDR3 is TGTGCCAGTAGTATTGGGCTCTCCTATGGCTACACCTTC. Its protein product is CASSIGLSYGYTF.

The CDR3 DNA follows: TGTGCCAGCAGCTTAAGTCTTGGAGGAAGATCTGGAAACACCATATATTTT. Amino acid sequence: CASSLSLGGRSGNTIYF. The chain carries TRBV7-9 and TRBJ1-3; no reliable D call. The V gene lost 2 bases and the J gene lost 1 base, with 15 bases spanning the gap. This CDR3 is 17 amino acids long. From germline, CDR1 is SEHNR and CDR2 FQNEAQ (reference sequence). The full variable domain, rest sourced from reference TRBV7-9 and TRBJ1-3, is DTGVSQNPRHKITKRGQNVTFRCDPISEHNRLYWYRQTLGQGPEFLTYFQNEAQLEKSRLLSDRFSAERPKGSFSTLEIQRTEQGDSAMYLCASSLSLGGRSGNTIYFGEGSWLTVV.

The rearrangement uses TRBV11-2 and TRBJ2-1, with D perhaps TRBD2 (7 bases). This CDR3 is 19 amino acids long. Germline V CDR1 and CDR2: SGHAT, FQNNGV. V lost 3 bases and J 0 bases, leaving 21 bases between the germline ends. CDR3 sequence reads: CASSFPPEGGVSSYNEQFF. The CDR3, as DNA: TGTGCCAGCAGCTTCCCCCCGGAGGGGGGGGTCAGCTCCTACAATGAGCAGTTCTTC.

The chain carries TRBV28 and TRBJ1-2, with 9 bases identical to TRBD1. Trimming took 6 bases from V and 4 from J; bases not matched to a gene: 6. The CDR3 loop spans 14 amino acids. Germline V gene data show CDR1 as MDHEN and CDR2 as SYDVKM. CDR3 DNA: TGTGCCAGCAGGCCAGGACAGGGGTCCTATGGCTACACCTTC. Translating it yields CASRPGQGSYGYTF.